Shown below are 13 T cell receptor beta chains from a single sample sequenced in a study of glioma-infiltrating T cells. TCR alpha and beta CDR3 regions were amplified from RNA using iRepertoire nested multiplex PCR. MiXCR, run by TCRdb on the multiplex PCR reads, gives a single entry per CDR3 protein. The sample holds fewer than 110,000 distinct CDR3 sequences, around 28% seen once. The sample was glioma tissue, nonneoplastic brain tissue, or PBMCs (not recorded which). The receptors were gathered from a human donor with low-grade glioma or glioblastoma, undergoing nonglioma brain surgery, or in good health (not recorded which).

This clonotype occurred a few times. The rearrangement uses TRBV7-3 and TRBJ2-3, with D possibly being TRBD2 (6 bases). Germline lookup yields CDR1 SGHTA and CDR2 FQGTGA. Trimming shortened V by 5 bases and J by 2 bases, and 8 bases separated the two germline ends. The CDR3 runs to 13 residues. The CDR3 region has the DNA TGTGCCAGCAGCCGGGACTTCACAGATACGCAGTATTTT. Protein sequence: CASSRDFTDTQYF.

This clonotype has a count of ten or more. V gene TRBV6-1 combines with J gene TRBJ2-1; 12 bases agree with TRBD2. The junction had 5 bases not matched to a gene; V was cut back by 7 bases and J by 4 bases. The germline gives CDR1 MNHNS, CDR2 SASEGT. The CDR3 has 15 residues. CDR3 sequence: CASNLLAGGYNEQFF. The CDR3 nucleotides are TGTGCCAGCAACTTACTAGCGGGGGGTTACAATGAGCAGTTCTTC.

Of note for this clonotype: A clone one base away is much larger, so this may be a read error. V gene TRBV20-1 combines with J gene TRBJ1-1; no reliable D call. From germline, CDR1 is DFQATT and CDR2 SNEGSKA (reference sequence). This CDR3 comprises 13 residues. The DNA of the CDR3 is TGCAGTGCAGGGAGGCGACCATTCACTGAAGCTTTATTT. As protein: CSAGRRPFTEALF.

This clonotype occurred many times. The J gene is TRBJ1-1, the V gene TRBV27, with a weak D call TRBD1 (5 bases). The CDR3 contains 15 residues. V dropped 2 bases and J dropped 1 base, with 11 bases sitting between them. CDR1 and CDR2 from the germline V gene are MNHEY and SMNVEV (reference sequence). This CDR3 reads CASSLRQFPNTEAFF. CDR3 sequence (DNA): TGTGCCAGCAGTTTAAGACAGTTCCCGAACACTGAAGCTTTCTTT.

A word on this clonotype: This may arise from a read error, as a much more abundant clone is one base away. Since the CDR3 does not end with the conserved phenylalanine or tryptophan, this likely comes from a read error. The CDR3 coding sequence is TGTGCCACCAGTGCCTCTCTAGCGGGGAGCTACAATGAGCAGTTCTCC. Protein sequence: CATSASLAGSYNEQFS. The chain links TRBV24-1 to TRBJ2-1; 9 nucleotides agree with TRBD2. V dropped 5 bases and J dropped 3; count of bases not matched to a gene: 7. The CDR3 is 16 amino acids. From germline, CDR1 is KGHDR and CDR2 SFDVKD.

With respect to this clonotype: This may come from a read error, since a much larger clone is one base off. This rearrangement joins TRBV7-2 to TRBJ2-3, with D perhaps TRBD2 (6 bases). The CDR3 runs to 12 residues. Trimming removed 8 bases from V and 6 bases from J, with 12 bases in between. Germline CDR1 and CDR2: SGHTA and FQGNSA. DNA of the CDR3: TGTGCCAGCCGCGACGCGGGGGATACGCAGTATTTT. This gives the protein CASRDAGDTQYF.

This clonotype turned up a few times. This chain connects TRBV4-1 to TRBJ2-7, with TRBD1 matching over 9 bases. This CDR3 contains 15 residues. V trimming: 3 bases; J trimming: 2 bases; junction bases outside the gene matches: 5. Germline V gives CDR1 MGHRA, CDR2 YSYEKL. CDR3 sequence (DNA): TGCGCCAGCAGCCAGGGACAGGGAGGCACCTACGAGCAGTACTTC. This sequence encodes CASSQGQGGTYEQYF.

This chain links TRBV18 with TRBJ1-1; D not resolved. Trimming took off 2 bases at V and 7 bases at J, with 20 bases between the two ends. Germline loops: CDR1 KGHSH, CDR2 LQKENI. This CDR3 comprises 16 residues. This CDR3 reads CASSPNSANTQSEAFF. The DNA for the CDR3 is TGTGCCAGCTCACCAAACTCGGCGAATACCCAAAGTGAAGCTTTCTTT.

Of note for this clonotype: This sequence may be a read error, since a much larger clone differs from it by one base. The chain employs TRBV6-6 and TRBJ2-5; D gene unclear. The CDR3 is 14 amino acids. Germline V gene sequence: CDR1 MNHNY, CDR2 SVGAGI (reference sequence). The CDR3 spells CASRAGGQSETRYF. CDR3 DNA sequence: TGTGCCAGCAGGGCCGGTGGCCAGAGTGAGACCCGGTACTTC.

This clonotype was counted at least ten times. The CDR3 DNA reads TGTGCCAGCTGCCTCCGTATCTATAATTCACCCCTCCACTTT. Its protein product is CASCLRIYNSPLHF. The rearrangement links TRBV6-1 to TRBJ1-6; D gene ambiguous. The CDR3 spans 14 residues. Germline CDR1 and CDR2: MNHNS and SASEGT. V dropped 8 bases and J dropped 3 bases, with 11 bases sitting between them.

Many counts were recorded for this clonotype. The chain employs TRBV6-1 and TRBJ2-7; D might be TRBD2 (5 bases). Looked up from germline, CDR1 is MNHNS and CDR2 is SASEGT. The ends were cut back, 5 bases at V and 3 bases at J, with 14 bases in the middle. This CDR3 is built from 14 residues. CDR3 sequence (DNA): TGTGCCAGCAGTTCGCGGGTCGGCTACTACGAGCAGTACTTC. Translation: CASSSRVGYYEQYF.

The CDR3 reads CASTPDRAYGYTF. The CDR3, as DNA: TGTGCCAGCACCCCGGACAGGGCCTATGGCTACACCTTC. V is TRBV28 and J is TRBJ1-2, with 8 bases that match TRBD1. The germline CDR1 and CDR2 sequences are MDHEN and SYDVKM. V shed 7 bases and J 4 bases; nucleotides not matched to a gene: 5. The length of the CDR3 is 13 residues.

This chain connects TRBV25-1 to TRBJ2-2; a possible D gene is TRBD1 (6 bases). Germline CDR1 reads MGHDK; CDR2 reads SYGVNS. The length of the CDR3 is 17 residues. V was pared by 4 bases and J by 1 base, with 16 bases between. The CDR3 loop reads CASSALTGKENTGELFF. CDR3 bases: TGTGCCAGCAGTGCCCTTACAGGGAAGGAGAACACCGGGGAGCTGTTTTTT.